These T cell receptor beta chains were read from a single sample in a study of CD8 T cells in ankylosing spondylitis. From the 5' RACE reads, TCRdb called clonotypes with MiXCR, one entry per CDR3 protein. This table holds about 140,000 distinct CDR3 sequences, approximately 9.2% found once. The sample consisted of synovial fluid, either unsorted or a sorted T cell fraction (not recorded which). Source of these receptors: a male donor with ankylosing spondylitis. Each CDR3 is given with its conserved first and last residue. D genes are given only for firm matches. Part of the rows lack a size; the others show once, few, many or a class for expanded clones.

J: TRBJ2-1
size: -
D: -
V: TRBV28
CDR3: CASSASRVFGQFF
DNA: TGTGCCAGCAGTGCCTCTAGGGTTTTCGGGCAGTTCTTC

J: TRBJ1-2
size: many
D: -
V: TRBV5-1
CDR3: CASSLQGQDYGYTF
DNA: TGCGCCAGCAGCTTGCAGGGGCAGGACTATGGCTACACCTTC

J: TRBJ2-7
size: -
D: -
V: TRBV6-2/TRBV6-3
CDR3: CASSYLRTVKYEQYF
DNA: TGTGCCAGCAGTTACTTGAGGACTGTAAAGTACGAGCAGTACTTC

J: TRBJ2-3
size: few
D: -
V: TRBV11-2
CDR3: CASSRSAPETQYF
DNA: TGTGCCAGCAGCCGCTCTGCCCCCGAAACGCAGTATTTT

J: TRBJ2-2
size: -
D: TRBD1
V: TRBV5-6
CDR3: CASRRTGQVGELFF
DNA: TGTGCCAGCAGACGGACAGGGCAAGTCGGGGAGCTGTTTTTT

J: TRBJ2-7
size: many
D: -
V: TRBV7-2
CDR3: CASSLYPTESYEQYF
DNA: TGTGCCAGCAGCCTCTACCCGACAGAATCCTACGAGCAGTACTTC

J: TRBJ2-1
size: -
D: TRBD2
V: TRBV7-3
CDR3: CASSLAGGSTYNEQFF
DNA: TGTGCCAGCAGCTTAGCGGGGGGCTCGACCTACAATGAGCAGTTCTTC

J: TRBJ2-5
size: few
D: -
V: TRBV21-1
CDR3: CASSKRSIGFETQYF
DNA: TGTGCCAGCAGCAAACGGTCGATAGGTTTTGAGACCCAGTACTTC

J: TRBJ2-2
size: few
D: -
V: TRBV6-5
CDR3: CASSYYRAGGELFF
DNA: TGTGCCAGCAGTTACTACAGGGCAGGCGGGGAGCTGTTTTTT

J: TRBJ2-1
size: -
D: TRBD2
V: TRBV27
CDR3: CASSLGGLASSEQFF
DNA: TGTGCCAGCAGTTTAGGGGGACTAGCGAGTTCCGAGCAGTTCTTC